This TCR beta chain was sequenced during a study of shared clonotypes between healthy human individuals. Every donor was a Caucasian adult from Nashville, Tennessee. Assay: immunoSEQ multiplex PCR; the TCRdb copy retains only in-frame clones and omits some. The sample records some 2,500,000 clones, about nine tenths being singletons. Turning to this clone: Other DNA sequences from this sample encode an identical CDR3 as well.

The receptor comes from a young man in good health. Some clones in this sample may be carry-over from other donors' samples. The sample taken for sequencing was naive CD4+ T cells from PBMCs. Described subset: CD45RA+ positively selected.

DNA of the CDR3: TGTGCCAGTAGTATAGCAGGGGGGGATACGCAGTATTTT. Translating it yields CASSIAGGDTQYF. The chain has TRBV19 and TRBJ2-3, with D possibly matching TRBD1 (7 bases). This CDR3 has 13 residues. CDR1 LNHDA and CDR2 SQIVND come from the germline V gene (reference sequence). Between the trimmed V and J ends, which lost 1 base and 6 bases, there was a span of 8 bases. The full variable domain, in which reference TRBV19 and TRBJ2-3 provide the parts outside the CDR3, is DGGITQSPKYLFRKEGQNVTLSCEQNLNHDAMYWYRQDPGQGLRLIYYSQIVNDFQKGDIAEGYSVSREKKESFPLTVTSAQKNPTAFYLCASSIAGGDTQYFGPGTRLTVL.